The T cell receptor (beta chain) under discussion was sequenced for a study of human T cells and chemical hapten exposure. At the level of the study: Patch tests put 0.01% DPC on the upper back, read at 6 days. Study results and caveats: Positive correlation was observed between PT1 expanded TCR counts and patch test score.

This clonotype showed up just a few times. Its antigen is not known. The CDR3 has 13 amino acids. Looked up from germline, CDR1 is MNHEY and CDR2 is SVGEGT. V shed 2 bases and J shed 1 base, with 6 bases lying between them. Time point described: patch test 3, about 24 weeks after DPC sensitization. Described treatment: therapeutic diphenylcyclopropenone sensitization with weekly scalp DPC. MiXCR was run by TCRdb on the RACE reads, yielding one entry per CDR3 protein. The sample yields tens of thousands of distinct CDR3 sequences, around 12% seen once. This clonotype was obtained from a man younger than 45 with alopecia areata. Some clones in this sample may be carry-over from other donors' samples. This sequence joins TRBV6-2 or TRBV6-3 and TRBJ2-7, with no clear D. This material consisted of whole blood, taken in connection with sensitization to the hapten diphenylcyclopropenone (DPC). The CDR3 sequence is CASSYGQSYEQYF. CDR3 sequence (DNA): TGTGCCAGCAGTTACGGGCAGTCCTACGAGCAGTACTTC.